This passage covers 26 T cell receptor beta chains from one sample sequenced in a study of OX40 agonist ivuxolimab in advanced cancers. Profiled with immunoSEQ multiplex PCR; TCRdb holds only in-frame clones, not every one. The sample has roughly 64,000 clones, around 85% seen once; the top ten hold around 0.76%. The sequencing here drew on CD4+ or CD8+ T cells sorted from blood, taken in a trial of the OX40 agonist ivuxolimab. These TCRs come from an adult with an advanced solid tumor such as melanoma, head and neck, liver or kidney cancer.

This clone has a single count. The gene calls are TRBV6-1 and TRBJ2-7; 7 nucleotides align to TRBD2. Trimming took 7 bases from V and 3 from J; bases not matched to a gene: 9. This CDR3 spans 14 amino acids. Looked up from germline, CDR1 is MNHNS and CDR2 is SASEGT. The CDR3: CASILPGLNYEQYF. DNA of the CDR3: TGTGCCAGCATTTTGCCGGGACTAAACTACGAGCAGTACTTC.

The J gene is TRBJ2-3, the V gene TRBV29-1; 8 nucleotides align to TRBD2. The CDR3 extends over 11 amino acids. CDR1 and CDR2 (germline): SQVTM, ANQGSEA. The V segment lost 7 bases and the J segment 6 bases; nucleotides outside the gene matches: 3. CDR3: CSARGADTQYF. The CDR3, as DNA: TGCAGCGCGCGGGGGGCGGATACGCAGTATTTT.

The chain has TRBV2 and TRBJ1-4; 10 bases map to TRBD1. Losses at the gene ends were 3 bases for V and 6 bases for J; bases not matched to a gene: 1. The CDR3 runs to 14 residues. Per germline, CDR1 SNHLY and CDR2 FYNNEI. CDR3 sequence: CASSETGGDEKLFF. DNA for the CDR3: TGTGCCAGCAGTGAGACAGGGGGCGATGAAAAACTGTTTTTT.

This CDR3 is CASSASTGGWTEAFF. In nucleotides, the CDR3 is TGTGCCAGCTCAGCAAGCACAGGGGGGTGGACTGAAGCTTTCTTT. This sequence joins TRBV18 and TRBJ1-1, with 8 bases identical to TRBD1. The V gene's germline CDR1 is KGHSH and CDR2 LQKENI. V shed 5 bases, J shed 5 bases, and the junction held 10 bases outside the gene matches. CDR3 length equals 15 residues. Full variable domain (outside the CDR3, taken from reference TRBV18 and TRBJ1-1): NAGVMQNPRHLVRRRGQEARLRCSPMKGHSHVYWYRQLPEEGLKFMVYLQKENIIDESGMPKERFSAEFPKEGPSILRIQQVVRGDSAAYFCASSASTGGWTEAFFGQGTRLTVV.

As DNA, the CDR3 is TGTGCCAGCAGCGTAATGGGCTCTGGGGCCAACGTCCTGACTTTC. This gives the protein CASSVMGSGANVLTF. V gene TRBV9 combines with J gene TRBJ2-6; D not certain. This CDR3 is built from 15 residues. Trimming took 1 base from V and 0 from J, leaving 5 bases between them. The germline gives CDR1 SGDLS, CDR2 YYNGEE.

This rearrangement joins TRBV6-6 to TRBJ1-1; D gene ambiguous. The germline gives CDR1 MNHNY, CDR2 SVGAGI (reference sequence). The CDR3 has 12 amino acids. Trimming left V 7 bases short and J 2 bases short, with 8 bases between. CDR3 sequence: CASIKENTEAFF. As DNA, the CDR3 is TGTGCCAGCATAAAGGAAAACACTGAAGCTTTCTTT.

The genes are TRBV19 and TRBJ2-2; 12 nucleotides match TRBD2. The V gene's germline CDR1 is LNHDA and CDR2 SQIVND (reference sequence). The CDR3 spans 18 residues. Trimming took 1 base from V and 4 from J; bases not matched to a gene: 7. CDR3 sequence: CASSIGLAGGLGTGELFF. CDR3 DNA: TGTGCCAGTAGTATAGGCCTAGCGGGAGGGTTAGGCACCGGGGAGCTGTTTTTT.

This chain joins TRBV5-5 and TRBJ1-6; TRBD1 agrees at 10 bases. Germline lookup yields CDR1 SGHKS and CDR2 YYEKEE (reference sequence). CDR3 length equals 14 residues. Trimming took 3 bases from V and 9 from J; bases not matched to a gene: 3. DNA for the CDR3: TGTGCCAGCAGCTGGGACAGGGGTAGTTCACCCCTCCACTTT. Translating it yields CASSWDRGSSPLHF. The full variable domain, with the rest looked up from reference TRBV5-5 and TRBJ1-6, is DAGVTQSPTHLIKTRGQQVTLRCSPISGHKSVSWYQQVLGQGPQFIFQYYEKEERGRGNFPDRFSARQFPNYSSELNVNALLLGDSALYLCASSWDRGSSPLHFGNGTRLTVT.

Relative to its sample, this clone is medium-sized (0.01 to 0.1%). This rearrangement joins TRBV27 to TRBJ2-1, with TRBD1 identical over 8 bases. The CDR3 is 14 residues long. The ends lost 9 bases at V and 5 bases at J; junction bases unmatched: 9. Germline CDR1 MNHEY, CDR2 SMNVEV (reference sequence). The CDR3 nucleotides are TGTGCCAGTTCCAGGGACAGGCCTCACAATGAGCAGTTCTTC. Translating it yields CASSRDRPHNEQFF.

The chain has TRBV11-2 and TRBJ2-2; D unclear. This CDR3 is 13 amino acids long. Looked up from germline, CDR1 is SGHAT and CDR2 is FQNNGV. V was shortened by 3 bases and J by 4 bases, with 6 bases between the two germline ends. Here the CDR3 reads CASSLVSTGELFF. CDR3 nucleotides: TGTGCCAGCAGCTTGGTTAGCACCGGGGAGCTGTTTTTT.

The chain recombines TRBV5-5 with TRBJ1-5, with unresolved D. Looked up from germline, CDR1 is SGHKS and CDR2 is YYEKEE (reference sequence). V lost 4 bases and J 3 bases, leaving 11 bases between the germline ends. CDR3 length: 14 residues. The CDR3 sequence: CASSLAGPNQPQHF. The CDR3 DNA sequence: TGTGCCAGCAGCCTAGCCGGGCCCAATCAGCCCCAGCATTTT.

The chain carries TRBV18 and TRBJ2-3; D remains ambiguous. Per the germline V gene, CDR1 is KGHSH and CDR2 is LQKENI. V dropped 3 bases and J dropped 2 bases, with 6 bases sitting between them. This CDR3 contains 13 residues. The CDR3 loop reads CASSPPTTDTQYF. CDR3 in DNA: TGTGCCAGCTCACCCCCCACCACAGATACGCAGTATTTT.

CDR3 residues: CATGTGVYEQYF. CDR3 DNA sequence: TGTGCCACCGGGACAGGGGTTTACGAGCAGTACTTC. The gene calls are TRBV28 and TRBJ2-7, with 10 nucleotides matching TRBD1. This CDR3 contains 12 residues. Germline loops: CDR1 MDHEN, CDR2 SYDVKM. V trimming: 10 bases; J trimming: 4 bases; junction bases outside the gene matches: 4.

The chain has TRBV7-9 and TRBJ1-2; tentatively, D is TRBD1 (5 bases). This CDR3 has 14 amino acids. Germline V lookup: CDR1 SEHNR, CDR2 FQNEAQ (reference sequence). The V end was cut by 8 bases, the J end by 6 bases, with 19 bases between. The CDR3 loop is CASDVSIGGDGYTF. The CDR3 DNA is TGTGCCAGCGACGTTAGCATCGGGGGTGATGGCTACACCTTC.

The CDR3 nucleotides read TGCGCCAGCAGCTGGGACAGCCAGAACACTGAAGCTTTCTTT. Translating gives CASSWDSQNTEAFF. V gene TRBV5-1 combines with J gene TRBJ1-1, with 7 positions matching TRBD1. The junction had 3 bases not matched to a gene; V was cut back by 3 bases and J by 1 base. CDR1 and CDR2 (germline): SGHRS, YFSETQ. The CDR3 loop spans 14 amino acids.

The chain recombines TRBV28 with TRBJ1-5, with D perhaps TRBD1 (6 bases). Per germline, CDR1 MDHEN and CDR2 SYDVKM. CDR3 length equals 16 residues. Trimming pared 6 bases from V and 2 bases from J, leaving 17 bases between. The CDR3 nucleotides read TGTGCCAGCAGCCCTCATGGGGGCAGGGGCAATCAGCCCCAGCATTTT. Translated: CASSPHGGRGNQPQHF.

The CDR3 DNA follows: TGTGCCAGCAGCCGACAGTACTACGAGCAGTACTTC. This encodes CASSRQYYEQYF. The chain employs TRBV7-9 and TRBJ2-7; a possible D gene is TRBD1 (5 bases). V was cut by 5 bases and J by 3 bases, with 8 bases left in between. The CDR3 covers 12 residues. In germline, CDR1 is SEHNR, CDR2 FQNEAQ (reference sequence).

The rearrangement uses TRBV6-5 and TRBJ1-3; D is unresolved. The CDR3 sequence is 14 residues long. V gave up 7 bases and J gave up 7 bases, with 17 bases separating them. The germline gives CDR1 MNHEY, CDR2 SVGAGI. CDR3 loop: CASTTTEGGNTIYF. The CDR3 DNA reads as TGTGCCAGCACCACGACGGAGGGCGGTAACACCATATATTTT.

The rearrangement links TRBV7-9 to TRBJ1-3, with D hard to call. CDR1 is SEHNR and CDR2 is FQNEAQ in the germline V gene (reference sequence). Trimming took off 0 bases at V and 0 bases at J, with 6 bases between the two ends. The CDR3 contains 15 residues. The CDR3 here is CASSLAKDSGNTIYF. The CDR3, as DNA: TGTGCCAGCAGCTTAGCGAAGGACTCTGGAAACACCATATATTTT.

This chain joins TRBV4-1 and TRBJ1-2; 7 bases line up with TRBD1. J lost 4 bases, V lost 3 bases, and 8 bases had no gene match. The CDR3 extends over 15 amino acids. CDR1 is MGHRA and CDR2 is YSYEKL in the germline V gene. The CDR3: CASSQTTGIGYGYTF. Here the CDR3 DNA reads TGCGCCAGCAGCCAGACGACAGGGATTGGCTATGGCTACACCTTC.

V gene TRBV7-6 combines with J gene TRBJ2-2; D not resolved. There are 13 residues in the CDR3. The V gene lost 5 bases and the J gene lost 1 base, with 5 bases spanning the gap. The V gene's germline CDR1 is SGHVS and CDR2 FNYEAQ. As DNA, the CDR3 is TGTGCCAGCAGCCCCCAGAACACCGGGGAGCTGTTTTTT. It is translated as CASSPQNTGELFF.

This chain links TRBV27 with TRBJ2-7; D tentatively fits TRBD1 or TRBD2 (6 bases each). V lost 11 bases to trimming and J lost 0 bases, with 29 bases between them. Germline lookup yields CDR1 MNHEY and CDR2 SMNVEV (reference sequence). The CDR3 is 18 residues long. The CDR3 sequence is CAPPRGQIRILSSYEQYF. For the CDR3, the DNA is TGTGCCCCCCCCCGGGGGCAAATCAGGATCCTAAGCTCCTACGAGCAGTACTTC.

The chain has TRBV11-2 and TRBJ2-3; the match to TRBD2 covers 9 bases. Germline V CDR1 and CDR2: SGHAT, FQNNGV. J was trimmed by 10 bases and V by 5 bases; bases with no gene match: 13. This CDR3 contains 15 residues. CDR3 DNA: TGTGCCAGCAGCCCCGTGCGGGAGGGCCGGTCCCCGCAGTATTTT. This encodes CASSPVREGRSPQYF.

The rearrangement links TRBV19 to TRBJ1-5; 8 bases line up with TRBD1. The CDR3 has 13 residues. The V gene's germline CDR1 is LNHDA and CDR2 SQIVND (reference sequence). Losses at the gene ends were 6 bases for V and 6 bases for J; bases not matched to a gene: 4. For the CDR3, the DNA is TGTGCCAGTAGGGACAGGGCGACTCAGCCCCAGCATTTT. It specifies CASRDRATQPQHF.

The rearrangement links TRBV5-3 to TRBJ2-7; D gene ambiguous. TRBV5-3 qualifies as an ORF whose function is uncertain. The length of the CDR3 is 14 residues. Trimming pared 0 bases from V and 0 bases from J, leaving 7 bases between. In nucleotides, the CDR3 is TGTGCCAGAAGCTTGGGACGGGTCTCCTACGAGCAGTACTTC. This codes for CARSLGRVSYEQYF.

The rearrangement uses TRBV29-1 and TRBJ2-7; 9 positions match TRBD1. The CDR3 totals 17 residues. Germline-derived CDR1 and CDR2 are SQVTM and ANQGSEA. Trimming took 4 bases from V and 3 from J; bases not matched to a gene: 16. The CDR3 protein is CSVVGDRAPQSGYEQYF. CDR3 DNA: TGCAGCGTTGTAGGGGACAGGGCACCCCAGTCGGGCTACGAGCAGTACTTC.